Given below is one T cell receptor beta chain in context. This CDR3 spans 22 amino acids. TCRdb's table, derived via immunoSEQ multiplex PCR, lists solely in-frame clones and lacks some. The data show about 210,000 clones, 81% seen once. This sample is part of a study of blood T cell repertoires in COVID-19. The material sequenced was PBMCs or T cells enriched from blood (not recorded which). The chain combines TRBV21-1 with TRBJ2-2; the table's D call of TRBD2 was not tested on the DNA. TRBV21-1 counts as a pseudogene. The origin of this receptor is a woman between 50 and 59 years old with acute COVID-19. CDR3 nucleotides: TGTGCCAGCAGCAAGAAGCTACTTCGTCGGGCGGGACTAGCGGCGAACACCGGGGAGCTGTTTTTT. This codes for CASSKKLLRRAGLAANTGELFF.